This note documents a single T cell receptor beta chain sequence. The antigen remains undetermined. Germline assignment: CDR1 DFQATT and CDR2 SNEGSKA (reference sequence). This CDR3 has 10 amino acids. Trimming shortened V by 6 bases and J by 9 bases, and 9 bases separated the two germline ends. The data are from a study of T cells in Graves' hyperthyroidism and ophthalmopathy. General study findings and limits: The majority of expanded thyroid clonotypes above 0.001 also appeared in blood. For ophthalmopathy, model prediction preceded onset by a median about 6.4 months.

RNA transcripts gave rise to amplified TCR beta CDR3 regions. First-round RT-PCR targeting the TCR CDR3 was performed with the HTBI primer set. From the multiplex PCR reads, TCRdb called clonotypes with MiXCR, one entry per CDR3 protein. The sample records about 380,000 distinct CDR3 sequences, approximately 15% being singletons. Fresh peripheral blood, 7.5 to 10 ml, yielded the PBMCs. Sequencing used blood. The rearrangement joins TRBV20-1 to TRBJ1-5, with D tentatively TRBD1 (5 bases). The TCR sequence derives from a woman aged 55 to 70 with Graves' hyperthyroidism. The CDR3: CSAGAWPQHF. CDR3 nucleotide sequence: TGCAGTGCCGGGGCATGGCCCCAGCATTTT.